Below are 13 T cell receptor beta chains sequenced from a single sample in a study of blood T cell repertoires in COVID-19. Sequenced by immunoSEQ multiplex PCR; TCRdb stores in-frame clones only, minus some. The table lists 100,000 to 130,000 clones, around 90% of them singletons, with around 1.3% in the top ten. Sequencing was done on a sample of peripheral blood. These receptors all stem from a woman in her twenties or thirties with acute or convalescent COVID-19.

This clone came up a few times. The chain joins TRBV28 to TRBJ1-2; perhaps TRBD1 as D (5 bases). Trimming shortened V by 8 bases and J by 5 bases, and 15 bases separated the two germline ends. This CDR3 contains 13 residues. Germline V gene data show CDR1 as MDHEN and CDR2 as SYDVKM. As DNA, the CDR3 is TGTGCCAGCGGGCCGCAGGGTGGGTATGGCTACACCTTC. This gives the protein CASGPQGGYGYTF.

This rearrangement joins TRBV7-2 to TRBJ2-7; TRBD2 matches at 7 bases. V lost 3 bases and J lost 3; bases outside the gene matches: 8. The CDR3 sequence is 15 residues long. In germline, CDR1 is SGHTA, CDR2 FQGNSA. As DNA, the CDR3 is TGTGCCAGCAGCTTCTATCGGGGGGTGGACTACGAGCAGTACTTC. This encodes CASSFYRGVDYEQYF. Combining the CDR3 with reference TRBV7-2 and TRBJ2-7 gives the whole variable domain GAGVSQSPSNKVTEKGKDVELRCDPISGHTALYWYRQSLGQGLEFLIYFQGNSAPDKSGLPSDRFSAERTGGSVSTLTIQRTQQEDSAVYLCASSFYRGVDYEQYFGPGTRLTVT.

This clone has more than one count but fewer than ten. The chain links TRBV19 to TRBJ2-3, with D unclear. The CDR3 is 13 residues long. V lost 7 bases to trimming and J lost 0 bases, with 8 bases between them. The V gene's germline CDR1 is LNHDA and CDR2 SQIVND (reference sequence). CDR3 amino acids: CASKWASTDTQYF. CDR3 nucleotide sequence: TGTGCCAGTAAATGGGCTAGCACAGATACGCAGTATTTT.

The rearrangement joins TRBV7-3 to TRBJ2-2; 12 bases are a match to TRBD2. V was clipped by 5 bases and J by 4 bases; unmatched bases: 8. The CDR3 sequence is 17 residues long. CDR1 is SGHTA and CDR2 is FQGTGA in the germline V gene. The CDR3 nucleotides read TGTGCCAGCAGCCCGTCTAGCGGGGGGGCAGCCACCGGGGAGCTGTTTTTT. Protein: CASSPSSGGAATGELFF.

The chain employs TRBV7-9 and TRBJ2-5, with TRBD1 as a possible D gene (5 bases). Germline loops: CDR1 SEHNR, CDR2 FQNEAQ (reference sequence). This CDR3 has 15 amino acids. The V and J ends lost 6 bases and 1 base respectively, with 15 bases between them. The CDR3 spells CASSLGVVLQETQYF. The CDR3 DNA reads TGTGCCAGCAGTCTAGGGGTCGTACTCCAAGAGACCCAGTACTTC.

The chain couples TRBV14 to TRBJ1-5, with a possible D match to TRBD1 (5 bases). CDR3 length equals 15 residues. Germline V gene lookup returns CDR1 SGHDN and CDR2 FVKESK. Trimming pared 0 bases from V and 0 bases from J, leaving 6 bases between. CDR3 sequence (DNA): TGTGCCAGCAGCCAAGAGGGGGGTAGCAATCAGCCCCAGCATTTT. Protein product: CASSQEGGSNQPQHF.

V gene TRBV6-2 or TRBV6-3 combines with J gene TRBJ2-7, with 13 bases lining up with TRBD2. Trimming took 6 bases from V and 2 from J; bases not matched to a gene: 4. CDR3 length: 15 amino acids. Germline V lookup: CDR1 MNHEY, CDR2 SVGEGT. As DNA, the CDR3 is TGTGCCAGCAGCTTCGGACTAGCGGGAGCCTACGAGCAGTACTTC. Protein product: CASSFGLAGAYEQYF.

The chain is built from TRBV7-8 and TRBJ2-1; D is perhaps TRBD2 (5 bases). CDR3 length: 16 amino acids. V shed 5 bases and J shed 0 bases, with 14 bases lying between them. Germline CDR1 is SGHVS and CDR2 is FQNEAQ. The CDR3: CASSARGSNSYNEQFF. CDR3 nucleotide sequence: TGTGCCAGCAGCGCCCGGGGATCCAACTCCTACAATGAGCAGTTCTTC.

The J gene is TRBJ1-1, the V gene TRBV9; TRBD1 agrees at 9 bases. This CDR3 has 12 amino acids. The germline gives CDR1 SGDLS, CDR2 YYNGEE. V trimming: 2 bases; J trimming: 8 bases; junction bases outside the gene matches: 1. CDR3 DNA: TGTGCCAGCAGCGTTGACAGGGGGGAAGCTTTCTTT. This encodes CASSVDRGEAFF.

The CDR3 loop is CASSLRGTGNTGELFF. CDR3 coding DNA: TGTGCCAGCAGCTTAAGGGGGACAGGGAACACCGGGGAGCTGTTTTTT. The V gene is TRBV7-9, the J gene TRBJ2-2; 8 bases match TRBD1. V lost 2 bases to trimming and J lost 1 base; unmatched junction nucleotides: 3. Germline V gives CDR1 SEHNR, CDR2 FQNEAQ (reference sequence). This CDR3 has 16 amino acids.

V and J are TRBV3-1 (or the pseudogene TRBV3-2) and TRBJ1-1; possible D gene TRBD1, 6 bases. This CDR3 is 15 amino acids long. V dropped 4 bases and J dropped 10 bases, with 22 bases sitting between them. Germline V gives CDR1 LGHDT, CDR2 YNNKEL (reference sequence). The CDR3 region has the DNA TGTGCCAGCAGCCCCCCTGTGGCAGGGGTAAATCGAGCTTTCTTT. This gives the protein CASSPPVAGVNRAFF.

The gene calls are TRBV2 and TRBJ1-3; D is undetermined. The germline CDR1 and CDR2 sequences are SNHLY and FYNNEI. V shed 6 bases and J shed 5 bases, with 8 bases lying between them. The CDR3 runs 12 residues. DNA for the CDR3: TGTGCCAGCAGGGACTTTAGAAACACCATATATTTT. It yields the protein CASRDFRNTIYF.

This clone was observed a single time. The rearrangement joins TRBV3-1 (or the pseudogene TRBV3-2) to TRBJ1-6; D is ambiguous. Germline V gives CDR1 LGHDT, CDR2 YNNKEL (reference sequence). Trimming shortened V by 1 base and J by 7 bases, and 11 bases separated the two germline ends. The CDR3 is 15 amino acids. This chain's CDR3 is CASSQGTPLNSPLHF. The DNA for the CDR3 is TGTGCCAGCAGCCAAGGGACTCCGCTGAATTCACCCCTCCACTTT.